What follows are 2 T cell receptor beta chains derived from one specimen sequenced in a study of T cell responses to AZD1222 COVID-19 vaccine (dated by TCRdb to the early 2020s). Libraries were built with the immunoSEQ multiplex PCR assay. TCRdb's version of the immuneACCESS table is confined to in-frame rearrangements and falls short of the full clone set. An unresolved V gene accounts for under half of the shortfall where checked; the remainder is of unknown origin. The sample table lists roughly 120,000 clones, around 85% of them with a count of one. Jointly, the top ten make up approximately 8.8% of the sample. The sample's time point label, decoded: baseline before first vaccination. The sequenced sample was peripheral blood, obtained on day 0 of AZD1222 vaccination. The source is an adult in good health.

This clone was seen a handful of times. The CDR3 here is CASSQGLAGVREQYF. CDR3 DNA sequence: TGTGCCAGCAGCCAGGGACTAGCGGGAGTAAGGGAGCAGTACTTC. The rearrangement joins TRBV4-2 to TRBJ2-7, with 14 bases aligning to TRBD2. V dropped 3 bases and J dropped 7; count of bases not matched to a gene: 5. The CDR3 is made up of 15 amino acids. CDR1 is LGHNA and CDR2 is YNFKEQ in the germline V gene.

This clone came up a few times. The genes are TRBV7-2 and TRBJ2-5; D may be TRBD1 (6 bases). CDR1 is SGHTA, CDR2 FQGNSA, per germline. This CDR3 is 15 amino acids long. V gave up 2 bases and J gave up 3 bases, with 13 bases separating them. The CDR3 sequence: CASSLLGQWEETQYF. CDR3 sequence (DNA): TGTGCCAGCAGCTTATTAGGACAGTGGGAAGAGACCCAGTACTTC.